Presented here are 13 T cell receptor beta chains from one specimen sequenced in a study of tumor and adjacent non-tumor tissue in lung cancer. TCRbeta libraries were built with three rounds of nested PCR, modified from ARM-PCR. TCRdb ran MiXCR on the multiplex PCR reads and lists one entry per CDR3 protein. This table holds tens of thousands of distinct CDR3 sequences, 55% to 85% found once. The template was RNA from unsorted bulk tissue. Sequences were obtained from lung tumor tissue. The receptors here all came from a man in his sixties with non-small cell lung cancer.

As for this clonotype: The junction and the germline gene differ at one end; a read error may be behind it. The rearrangement links TRBV20-1 to TRBJ1-1; D call uncertain. This CDR3 region has 14 residues. The germline gives CDR1 DFQATT, CDR2 SNEGSKA (reference sequence). CDR3 nucleotides: TGCAGTGCTAGAAGTCCGGTGGCAGGAACTGAAGCTTCCTTT. It translates to CSARSPVAGTEASF.

Worth noting for this clonotype: This CDR3 is missing its conserved last phenylalanine or tryptophan, likely due to a read error. V gene TRBV14 combines with J gene TRBJ2-1; 10 bases align to TRBD2. In germline, CDR1 is SGHDN, CDR2 FVKESK. This CDR3 contains 15 residues. This chain's CDR3 is CTSSQASGSGNEQFL. CDR3 DNA: TGTACCAGCAGCCAAGCTAGCGGGAGTGGCAATGAGCAGTTCCTC.

A remark on this clonotype: Mismatch with germline at one junction end may stem from a read error. The genes are TRBV20-1 and TRBJ1-2; D possibly corresponds to TRBD1 (6 bases). Germline CDR1 is DFQATT and CDR2 is SNEGSKA (reference sequence). CDR3 length equals 10 residues. The CDR3 nucleotides read TGCATTGCTTGGGCCGGGACACAACACTTC. Amino acids: CIAWAGTQHF.

About this clonotype: One end of the junction does not line up with germline, which may come from a read error. The rearrangement joins TRBV5-1 to TRBJ1-5; unclear D gene. This CDR3 has 15 residues. Germline values: CDR1 SGHRS, CDR2 YFSETQ. The CDR3 DNA sequence: TGCGCCAGCAGCATGGCAGGCAGTGGAAATCAACCCCAGCATTTT. It is translated as CASSMAGSGNQPQHF. Full variable domain (remainder filled in from reference TRBV5-1 and TRBJ1-5): KAGVTQTPRYLIKTRGQQVTLSCSPISGHRSVSWYQQTPGQGLQFLFEYFSETQRNKGNFPGRFSGRQFSNSRSEMNVSTLELGDSALYLCASSMAGSGNQPQHFGDGTRLSIL.

A word on this clonotype: One junction end does not reproduce the germline sequence, and a read error may be involved. The J gene is TRBJ2-7, the V gene TRBV20-1, with 7 positions matching TRBD1. This CDR3 is built from 12 residues. CDR1 and CDR2 from the germline V gene are DFQATT and SNEGSKA (reference sequence). In DNA form, the CDR3 reads TGCATTGCGAGGGACAGACCCGAGGAGCAGAACTTC. It translates to CIARDRPEEQNF.

Notes on this clonotype: As the CDR3 is not closed by the conserved phenylalanine or tryptophan, this likely results from a read error. The chain couples TRBV6-5 to TRBJ2-7; 7 bases are shared with TRBD2. V was clipped by 0 bases and J by 6 bases; unmatched bases: 8. Germline V gene lookup returns CDR1 MNHEY and CDR2 SVGAGI. The CDR3 runs to 15 residues. CDR3 sequence reads: CASSYSRWEGFEQYY. The CDR3 DNA follows: TGTGCCAGCAGTTACTCGAGGTGGGAGGGATTCGAGCAGTACTAC.

As for this clonotype: The germline gene is not matched at one end of the junction; a read error may be the cause. This rearrangement joins TRBV29-1 to TRBJ1-1; unclear D gene. The germline V gene has CDR1 SQVTM and CDR2 ANQGSEA. The CDR3 loop spans 14 amino acids. This chain's CDR3 is CSAGIAIGNSEAFF. CDR3 DNA: TGCAGCGCTGGTATAGCCATCGGGAACAGTGAAGCTTTCTTT.

Points on this clonotype: One junction end does not reproduce the germline sequence, and a read error may be involved. The V gene is TRBV10-3, the J gene TRBJ2-1; D tentatively reads TRBD1 or TRBD2 (6 bases each). CDR1 and CDR2 (germline): ENHRY, SYGVKD. The CDR3 runs 15 residues. The CDR3, as DNA: TGTGCCATCAGGTCAGGGGAGGTCTCCTACAATGAGCAGTTGTTC. This translates into CAIRSGEVSYNEQLF.

Details on this clonotype: One end of the junction fails to match germline, which may point to a read error. The gene calls are TRBV5-6 and TRBJ2-3; D remains unclear. From germline, CDR1 is SGHDT and CDR2 YYEEEE. The CDR3 has 13 residues. The CDR3 nucleotides read TGTGCCAGCAGCGAGATGATGGCTGATACACAGTATTTT. Translation: CASSEMMADTQYF.

Concerning this clonotype itself: The junction differs from germline at one of its ends, possibly a read error. V and J are TRBV28 and TRBJ2-7, with D possibly being TRBD1 (6 bases). The germline V gene encodes CDR1 MDHEN and CDR2 SYDVKM. The CDR3 covers 16 residues. The CDR3 spells CASSLGLTGNPYGQYF. DNA for the CDR3: TGTGCCAGCAGTTTAGGATTAACAGGGAATCCCTACGGGCAGTACTTC.

As regards this clonotype: A clone one base away is much larger, so this may be a read error. This rearrangement joins TRBV28 to TRBJ2-3; possibly TRBD2 for D (6 bases). In germline, CDR1 is MDHEN, CDR2 SYDVKM. The CDR3 sequence is 14 residues long. In DNA, the CDR3 is TGTGCCAGCAAGGCTGGGGGGAACACATATACGCAGTATTTT. It encodes CASKAGGNTYTQYF.

As concerns this clonotype: The junction departs from germline at one end; a sequencing error may be responsible. V gene TRBV13 combines with J gene TRBJ2-7; D not certain. The germline CDR1 and CDR2 sequences are PRHDT and FYEKMQ (reference sequence). The CDR3 is made up of 12 amino acids. CDR3 bases: TGTGCCAGCAGCTTAGGCCGGGCCGAACAGTGCTTC. Protein sequence: CASSLGRAEQCF.

This clonotype was recorded many times. J is TRBJ2-3 and V is TRBV7-9, with 14 bases matching TRBD2. Germline V gene sequence: CDR1 SEHNR, CDR2 FQNEAQ (reference sequence). Unmatched junction bases numbered 4, after V lost 2 bases and J lost 3 bases. The CDR3 is 17 amino acids. The CDR3 region is CASSLWWTSGRTDTQYF. CDR3 sequence (DNA): TGTGCCAGCAGCTTATGGTGGACTAGCGGGAGGACAGATACGCAGTATTTT.